The clone carrying this TCR beta chain was observed a few times. The antigen remains undetermined. This specimen comes from a study of CD8+CD57+ T cells in acquired aplastic anemia. Study information: Sorted CD4+ and CD8+ cells gave an average of about 3 ug of DNA.

TCR beta VDJ and CDR3 profiles were obtained from a genomic DNA template. TCRdb independently ran MiXCR on the reads; one entry per CDR3 protein. The table lists 120,000 or so distinct CDR3 sequences, roughly 40% of them singletons. Findings of the study overall: Researchers reported that CD8+ Simpson's diversity was not significantly different in patients versus controls.

Germline loops: CDR1 MNHNS, CDR2 SASEGT. This CDR3 has 15 residues. Trimming removed 6 bases at V and 0 bases at J, with 12 bases between. All patients picked for sequencing had shown, by flow cytometry, an expansion of CD8+CD57+ cells. Patients were treatment-naive when blood was sampled. Input material: sorted CD4+, CD8+, or CD8+CD57+ T cells (not recorded which) from PBMCs. J is TRBJ2-1 and V is TRBV6-1; weak D call: TRBD1 (6 bases). The origin of this receptor is a human donor with aplastic anemia. CDR3 in amino acids: CASSEQGSSYNEQFF. In DNA, the CDR3 is TGTGCCAGCAGCGAGCAGGGGAGCTCCTACAATGAGCAGTTCTTC.